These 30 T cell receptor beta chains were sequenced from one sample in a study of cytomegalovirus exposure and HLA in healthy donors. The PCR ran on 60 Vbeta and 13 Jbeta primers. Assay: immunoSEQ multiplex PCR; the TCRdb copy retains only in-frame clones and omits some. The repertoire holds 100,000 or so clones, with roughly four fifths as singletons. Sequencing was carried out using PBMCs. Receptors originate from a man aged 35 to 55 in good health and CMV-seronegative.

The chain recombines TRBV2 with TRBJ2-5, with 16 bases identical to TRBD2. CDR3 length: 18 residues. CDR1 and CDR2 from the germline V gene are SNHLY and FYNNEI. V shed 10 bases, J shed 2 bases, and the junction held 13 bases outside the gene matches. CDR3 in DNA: TGTGCCACCTACGGGACTAGCGGGGGGGCCCGGGGGCAAGAGACCCAGTACTTC. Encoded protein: CATYGTSGGARGQETQYF. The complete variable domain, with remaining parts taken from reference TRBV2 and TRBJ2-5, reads EPEVTQTPSHQVTQMGQEVILRCVPISNHLYFYWYRQILGQKVEFLVSFYNNEISEKSEIFDDQFSVERPDGSNFTLKIRSTKLEDSAMYFCATYGTSGGARGQETQYFGPGTRLLVL.

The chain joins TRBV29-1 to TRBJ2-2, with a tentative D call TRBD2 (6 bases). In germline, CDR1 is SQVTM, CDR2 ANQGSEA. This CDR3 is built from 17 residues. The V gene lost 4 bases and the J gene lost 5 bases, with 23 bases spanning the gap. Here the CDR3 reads CSVALRGLNSGTGELFF. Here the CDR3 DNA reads TGCAGCGTTGCCCTTCGGGGACTTAATTCGGGGACCGGGGAGCTGTTTTTT.

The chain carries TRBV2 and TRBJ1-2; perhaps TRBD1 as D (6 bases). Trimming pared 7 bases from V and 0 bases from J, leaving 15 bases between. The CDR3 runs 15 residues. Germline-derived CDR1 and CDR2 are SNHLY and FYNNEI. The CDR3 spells CASKGGTRSNYGYTF. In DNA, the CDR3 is TGTGCCAGCAAAGGGGGAACCCGCTCTAACTATGGCTACACCTTC.

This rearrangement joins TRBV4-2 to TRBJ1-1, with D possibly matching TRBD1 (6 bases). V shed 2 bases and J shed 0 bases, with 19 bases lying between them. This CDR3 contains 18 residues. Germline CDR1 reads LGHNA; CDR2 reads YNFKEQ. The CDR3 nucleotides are TGTGCCAGCAGCCAAAGAACTGCTTCCGGGACAATGAACACTGAAGCTTTCTTT. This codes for CASSQRTASGTMNTEAFF.

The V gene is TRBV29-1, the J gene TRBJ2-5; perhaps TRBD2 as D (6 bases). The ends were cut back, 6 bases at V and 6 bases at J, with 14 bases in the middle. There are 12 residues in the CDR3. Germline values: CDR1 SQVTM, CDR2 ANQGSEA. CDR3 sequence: CSVGGSGKTQYF. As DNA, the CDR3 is TGCAGCGTGGGGGGTTCGGGAAAGACCCAGTACTTC.

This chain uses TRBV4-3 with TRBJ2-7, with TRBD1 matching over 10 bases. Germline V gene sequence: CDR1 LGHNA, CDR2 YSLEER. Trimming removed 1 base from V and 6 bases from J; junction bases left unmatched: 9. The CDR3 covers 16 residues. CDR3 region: CASSQVSGQGLTEQYF. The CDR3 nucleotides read TGCGCCAGCAGCCAAGTCTCGGGACAGGGGCTTACCGAGCAGTACTTC.

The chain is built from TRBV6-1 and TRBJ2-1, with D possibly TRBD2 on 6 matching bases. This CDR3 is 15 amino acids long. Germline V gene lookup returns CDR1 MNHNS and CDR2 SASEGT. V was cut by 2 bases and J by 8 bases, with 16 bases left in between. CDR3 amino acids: CASSEFRGIIYEQFF. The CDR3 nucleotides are TGTGCCAGCAGTGAATTTCGGGGGATTATCTATGAGCAGTTCTTC.

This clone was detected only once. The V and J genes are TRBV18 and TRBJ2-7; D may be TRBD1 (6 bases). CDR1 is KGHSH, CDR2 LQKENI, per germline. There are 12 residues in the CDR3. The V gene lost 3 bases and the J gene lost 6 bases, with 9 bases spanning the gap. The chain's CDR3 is CASSPGQLEQYF. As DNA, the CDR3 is TGTGCCAGCTCACCTGGACAGCTCGAGCAGTACTTC.

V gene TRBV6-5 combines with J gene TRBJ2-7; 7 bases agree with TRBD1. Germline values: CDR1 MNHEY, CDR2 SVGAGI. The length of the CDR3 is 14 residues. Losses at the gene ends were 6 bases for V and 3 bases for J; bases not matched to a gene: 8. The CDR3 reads CASSYRGIGYEQYF. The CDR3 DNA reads TGTGCCAGCAGCTACAGGGGCATAGGCTACGAGCAGTACTTC.

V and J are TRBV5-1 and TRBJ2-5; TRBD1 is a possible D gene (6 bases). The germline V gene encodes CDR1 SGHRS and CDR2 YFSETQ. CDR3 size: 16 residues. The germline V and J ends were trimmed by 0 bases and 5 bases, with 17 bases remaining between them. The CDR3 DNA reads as TGCGCCAGCAGCTTGGGGGGTCGACCAGGGGAGGAGACCCAGTACTTC. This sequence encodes CASSLGGRPGEETQYF.

CDR3 loop: CASSPRTGESSPLHF. CDR3 nucleotide sequence: TGTGCCAGCTCACCGAGGACAGGGGAAAGTTCACCCCTCCACTTT. This chain joins TRBV18 and TRBJ1-6, with 9 bases fitting TRBD1. The V gene's germline CDR1 is KGHSH and CDR2 LQKENI. This CDR3 spans 15 amino acids. V was pared by 3 bases and J by 9 bases, with 6 bases of the junction left unmatched.

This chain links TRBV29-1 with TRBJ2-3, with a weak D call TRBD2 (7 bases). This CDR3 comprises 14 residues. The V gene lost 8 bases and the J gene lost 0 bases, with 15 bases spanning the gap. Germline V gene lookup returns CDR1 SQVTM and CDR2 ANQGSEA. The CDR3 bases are TGCAGCCTGCATGCGGGGGCGAGCACAGATACGCAGTATTTT. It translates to CSLHAGASTDTQYF.

CDR3 DNA sequence: TGTGCCACCAGCAGAGTGCGGAGGACCGGACTTGACTATGGCTACACCTTC. It specifies CATSRVRRTGLDYGYTF. The V gene is TRBV15, the J gene TRBJ1-2; D gene uncertain. The V gene's germline CDR1 is LNHNV and CDR2 YYDKDF (reference sequence). The V gene lost 1 base and the J gene lost 3 bases, with 18 bases spanning the gap. The CDR3 covers 17 residues.

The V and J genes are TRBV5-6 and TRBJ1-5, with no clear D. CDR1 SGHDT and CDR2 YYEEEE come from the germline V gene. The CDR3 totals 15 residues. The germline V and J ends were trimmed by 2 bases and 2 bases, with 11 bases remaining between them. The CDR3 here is CASSFGEDGNQPQHF. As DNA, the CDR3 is TGTGCCAGCAGCTTCGGGGAAGACGGCAATCAGCCCCAGCATTTT.

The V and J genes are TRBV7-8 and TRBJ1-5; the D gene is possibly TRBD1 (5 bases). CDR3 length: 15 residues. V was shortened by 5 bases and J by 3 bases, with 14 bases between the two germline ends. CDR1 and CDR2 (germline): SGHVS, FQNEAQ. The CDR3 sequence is CASSPGGGNNQPQHF. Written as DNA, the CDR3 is TGTGCCAGCAGCCCGGGCGGGGGTAACAATCAGCCCCAGCATTTT.

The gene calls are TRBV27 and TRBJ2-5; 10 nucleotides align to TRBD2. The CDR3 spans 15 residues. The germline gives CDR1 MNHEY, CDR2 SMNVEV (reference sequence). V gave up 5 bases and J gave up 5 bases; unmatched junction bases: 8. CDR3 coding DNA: TGTGCCAGCAGTACTTTAGCGGGGGGCGGGGAGACCCAGTACTTC. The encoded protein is CASSTLAGGGETQYF.

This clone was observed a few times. Here the CDR3 reads CASSQGIGSQYF. In DNA form, the CDR3 reads TGTGCCAGCAGCCAAGGAATAGGGAGCCAGTACTTC. This chain links TRBV4-2 with TRBJ2-5; TRBD2 might be the D (5 bases). V lost 1 base and J lost 10, with 10 bases in between. Germline V lookup: CDR1 LGHNA, CDR2 YNFKEQ. This CDR3 has 12 residues.

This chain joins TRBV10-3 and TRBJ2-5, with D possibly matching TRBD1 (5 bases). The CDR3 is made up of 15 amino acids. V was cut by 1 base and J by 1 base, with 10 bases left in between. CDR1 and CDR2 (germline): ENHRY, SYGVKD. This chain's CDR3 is CAISELGDLQETQYF. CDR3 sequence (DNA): TGTGCCATCAGTGAGTTAGGGGATCTCCAAGAGACCCAGTACTTC.

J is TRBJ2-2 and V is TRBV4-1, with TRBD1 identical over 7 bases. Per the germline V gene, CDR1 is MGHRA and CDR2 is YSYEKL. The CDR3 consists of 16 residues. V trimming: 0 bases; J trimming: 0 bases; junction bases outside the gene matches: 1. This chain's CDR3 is CASSQEGGSNTGELFF. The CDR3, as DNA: TGCGCCAGCAGCCAAGAAGGGGGCTCGAACACCGGGGAGCTGTTTTTT.

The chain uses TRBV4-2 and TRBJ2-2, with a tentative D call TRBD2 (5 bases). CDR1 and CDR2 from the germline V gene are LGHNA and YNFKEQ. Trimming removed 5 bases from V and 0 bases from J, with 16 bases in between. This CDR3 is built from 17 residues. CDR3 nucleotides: TGTGCCAGCAGCGAAAGATTGGCGGGTACGAACACCGGGGAGCTGTTTTTT. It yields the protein CASSERLAGTNTGELFF.

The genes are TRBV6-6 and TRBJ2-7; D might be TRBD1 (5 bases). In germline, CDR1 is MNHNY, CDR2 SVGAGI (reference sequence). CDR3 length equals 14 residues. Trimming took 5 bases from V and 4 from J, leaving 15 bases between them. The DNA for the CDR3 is TGTGCCAGCAGTACGCAGACAGTTAGGTACGAGCAGTACTTC. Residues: CASSTQTVRYEQYF.

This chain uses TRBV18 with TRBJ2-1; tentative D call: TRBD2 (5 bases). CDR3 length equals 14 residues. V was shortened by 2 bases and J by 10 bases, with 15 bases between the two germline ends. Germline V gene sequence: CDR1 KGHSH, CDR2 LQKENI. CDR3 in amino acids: CASSPFVTDSEQFF. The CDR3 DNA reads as TGTGCCAGCTCACCATTCGTGACGGACTCGGAGCAGTTCTTC. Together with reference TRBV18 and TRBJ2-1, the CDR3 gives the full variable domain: NAGVMQNPRHLVRRRGQEARLRCSPMKGHSHVYWYRQLPEEGLKFMVYLQKENIIDESGMPKERFSAEFPKEGPSILRIQQVVRGDSAAYFCASSPFVTDSEQFFGPGTRLTVL.

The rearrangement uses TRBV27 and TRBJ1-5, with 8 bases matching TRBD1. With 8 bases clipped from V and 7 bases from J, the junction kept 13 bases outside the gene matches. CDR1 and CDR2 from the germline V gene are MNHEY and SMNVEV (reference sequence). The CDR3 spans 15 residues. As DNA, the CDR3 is TGTGCCAGCCGTCCCGCGGACAGGGAGAGGCAGCCCCAGCATTTT. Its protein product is CASRPADRERQPQHF.

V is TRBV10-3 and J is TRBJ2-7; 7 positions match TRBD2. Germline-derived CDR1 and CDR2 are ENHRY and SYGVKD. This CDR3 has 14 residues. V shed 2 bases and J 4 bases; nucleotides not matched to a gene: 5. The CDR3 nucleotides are TGTGCCATCAGTGAGGGGGGGGGAGGGTACGAGCAGTACTTC. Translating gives CAISEGGGGYEQYF.

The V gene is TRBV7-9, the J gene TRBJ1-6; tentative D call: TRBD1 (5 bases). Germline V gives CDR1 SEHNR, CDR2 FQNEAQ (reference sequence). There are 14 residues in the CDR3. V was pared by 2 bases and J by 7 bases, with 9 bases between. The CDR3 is CASSLMRGNSPLHF. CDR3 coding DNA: TGTGCCAGCAGCTTAATGCGGGGGAATTCACCCCTCCACTTT.

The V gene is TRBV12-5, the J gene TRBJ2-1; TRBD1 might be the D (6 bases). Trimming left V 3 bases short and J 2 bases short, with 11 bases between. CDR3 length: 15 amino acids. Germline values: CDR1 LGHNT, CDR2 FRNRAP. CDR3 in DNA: TGTGCTAGTGGTTTCGGGCAGGGGACCTACAATGAGCAGTTCTTC. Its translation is CASGFGQGTYNEQFF.

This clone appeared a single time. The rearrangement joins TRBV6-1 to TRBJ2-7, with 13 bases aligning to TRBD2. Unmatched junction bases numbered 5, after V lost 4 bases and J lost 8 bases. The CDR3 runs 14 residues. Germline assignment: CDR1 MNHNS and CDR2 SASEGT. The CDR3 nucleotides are TGTGCCAGCAGTGGGGGGACTAGCGGGGCCCAGCAGTACTTC. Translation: CASSGGTSGAQQYF.

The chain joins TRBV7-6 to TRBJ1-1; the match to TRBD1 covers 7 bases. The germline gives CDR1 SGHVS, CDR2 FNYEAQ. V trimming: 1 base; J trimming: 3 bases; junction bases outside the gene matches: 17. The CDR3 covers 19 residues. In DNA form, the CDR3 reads TGTGCCAGCAGCTTAGATCCCCCCTACAGACAGGGCGGGTACACTGAAGCTTTCTTT. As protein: CASSLDPPYRQGGYTEAFF.

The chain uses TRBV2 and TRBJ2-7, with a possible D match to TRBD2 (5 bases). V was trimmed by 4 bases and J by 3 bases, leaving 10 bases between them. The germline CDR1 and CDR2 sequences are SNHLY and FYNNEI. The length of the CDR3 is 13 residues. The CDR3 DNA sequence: TGTGCCAGCAGTGGACGGGGTTTCTACGAGCAGTACTTC. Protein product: CASSGRGFYEQYF.

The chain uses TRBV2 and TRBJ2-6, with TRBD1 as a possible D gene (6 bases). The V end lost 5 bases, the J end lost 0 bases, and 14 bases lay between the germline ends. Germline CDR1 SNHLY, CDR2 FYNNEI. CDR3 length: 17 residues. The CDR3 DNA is TGTGCCAGCAGTAGGGTAGGGGGAAGCTCTGGGGCCAACGTCCTGACTTTC. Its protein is CASSRVGGSSGANVLTF.